This paragraph reports one T cell receptor (beta chain). This clonotype was seen a few times. No antigen is known for it. No qualities accompany the bases; no much larger clone lies one base away. The sample comes from a study of patients and donors after allogeneic stem cell transplantation (dated by TCRdb to 2020 to 2022). The library relied on RT-PCR. The sequencer was a NextSeq 550. TCRdb handled the public reads itself, with Q25 trimming in fastp and clone calling in MiXCR, and kept productive beta chains. Every CDR3 protein is listed once, alongside the most common genes and DNA of its rows. The sample table shows about a million distinct CDR3 sequences, and roughly 18% are seen once. The ten largest clonotypes hold around 6% of the sample. Based on the germline V gene, the CDR1 and CDR2 sequences are MNHEY and SVGAGI. After removal of 4 bases from V and 2 bases from J, the junction retains 15 bases not matched to a gene. The CDR3 runs 18 amino acids, cysteine and phenylalanine included. Only CDR3 DNA is held: 54 bases, read in frame from base 1.

This receptor chain uses TRBV6-5 and TRBJ2-7, with 9 middle bases fitting TRBD2. This receptor was taken from a human donor who was either an allogeneic HSCT recipient or a stem cell or donor lymphocyte infusion donor (not recorded which). It is not recorded whose cells these are; they may come from a transplant donor. The sequencing sample was made of blood, either unsorted or a sorted T cell fraction (not recorded which). The nucleotides are TGTGCCAGCAGTTTATTGAGCGGGAGGAGAGGGCTAACCTACGAGCAGTACTTC. This translates into CASSLLSGRRGLTYEQYF.